A selection of T cell receptor beta chains follows, all from one sample in a study of beta chain features in type 1 diabetes. Method: immunoSEQ multiplex PCR; TCRdb's copy keeps in-frame clones and lacks some. The data contain about 140,000 clones, about 13% of them singletons. Sequenced material: central memory CD4+ T cells from blood. These receptors were obtained from a man between 18 and 29 years old with type 1 diabetes. CDR3s include the opening cysteine and the closing phenylalanine or tryptophan. The order of the fields is clone size, V gene, CDR3 protein. Expanded clones are given a class, and other clones once, few, many or no size at all.

size: few
V: TRBV18
CDR3: CASSPYSGEQGVYGYTF

size: -
V: TRBV6-5
CDR3: CASSYSRQALPYGYTF

size: few
V: TRBV7-9
CDR3: CASSLGFDDALVYTF

size: -
V: TRBV7-2
CDR3: CASSLGLAADTQYF

size: few
V: TRBV15
CDR3: CATSKEGVSAAEQYF

size: few
V: TRBV6-1
CDR3: CASSESYGSNQPQHF

size: -
V: TRBV7-9
CDR3: CASSGGTGIYGYTF

size: few
V: TRBV14
CDR3: CASSQGLSYTF

size: -
V: TRBV29-1
CDR3: CSVAGLGNGQETQYF

size: -
V: TRBV6-5
CDR3: CASSFVRNEKLFF

size: few
V: TRBV16
CDR3: CASSQAATNEKLFF

size: -
V: TRBV7-8
CDR3: CASSLREGGTYNEQFF

size: few
V: TRBV7-8
CDR3: CASSLGRRNTDTQYF

size: -
V: TRBV6-1
CDR3: CASSAHGPSEQYF

size: many
V: TRBV30
CDR3: CAWDSGVGQPQHF

size: -
V: TRBV6-6
CDR3: CASSPPEGDEQFF

size: -
V: TRBV5-1
CDR3: CASSLVGTGGQETQYF

size: many
V: TRBV25-1
CDR3: CASRRNNEQFF

size: few
V: TRBV4-1
CDR3: CASSQEGAGNQPQHF

size: -
V: TRBV5-1
CDR3: CASSLIQGGDGDTQYF

size: few
V: TRBV7-3
CDR3: CASSLIAGGFLETQYF

size: few
V: TRBV29-1
CDR3: CSVRITGRGTEAFF

size: -
V: TRBV10-3
CDR3: CAIRRDSNYGYTF

size: few
V: TRBV9
CDR3: CASSAQAGGHWDTQYF

size: -
V: TRBV27
CDR3: CASSLTGDRGSDEQFF

size: few
V: TRBV6-1
CDR3: CASSAGSTSYNEQFF

size: few
V: TRBV7-9
CDR3: CASSLGLETQYF

size: -
V: TRBV2
CDR3: CASSEDRHLNTEAFF

size: -
V: TRBV27
CDR3: CASSLSTSNQPQHF

size: -
V: TRBV30
CDR3: CAWSEKRNRGPGF

size: -
V: TRBV4-2
CDR3: CASSRLDGSGPRQETQYF

size: few
V: TRBV7-2
CDR3: CASSLGSPSYEQYF

size: -
V: TRBV4-1
CDR3: CASSQDPLDRGVTYEQYF

size: -
V: TRBV5-4
CDR3: CASSVTSGLYNEQFF

size: -
V: TRBV7-9
CDR3: CASSSGQGGEEAFF

size: once
V: TRBV4-1
CDR3: CASSPTDRGGSSPLHF

size: few
V: TRBV10-3
CDR3: CAISESRGGMSSPLHF

size: few
V: TRBV7-2
CDR3: CASSRGTEPLREQYF

size: few
V: TRBV7-9
CDR3: CATQRQGAAYGYTF

size: few
V: TRBV29-1
CDR3: CSVRLYRDEKLFF

size: -
V: TRBV5-6
CDR3: CASSLTGSYGYTF

size: -
V: TRBV30
CDR3: CAWSGQGGMGTEAFF

size: -
V: TRBV28
CDR3: CATNRGQPYEQYF